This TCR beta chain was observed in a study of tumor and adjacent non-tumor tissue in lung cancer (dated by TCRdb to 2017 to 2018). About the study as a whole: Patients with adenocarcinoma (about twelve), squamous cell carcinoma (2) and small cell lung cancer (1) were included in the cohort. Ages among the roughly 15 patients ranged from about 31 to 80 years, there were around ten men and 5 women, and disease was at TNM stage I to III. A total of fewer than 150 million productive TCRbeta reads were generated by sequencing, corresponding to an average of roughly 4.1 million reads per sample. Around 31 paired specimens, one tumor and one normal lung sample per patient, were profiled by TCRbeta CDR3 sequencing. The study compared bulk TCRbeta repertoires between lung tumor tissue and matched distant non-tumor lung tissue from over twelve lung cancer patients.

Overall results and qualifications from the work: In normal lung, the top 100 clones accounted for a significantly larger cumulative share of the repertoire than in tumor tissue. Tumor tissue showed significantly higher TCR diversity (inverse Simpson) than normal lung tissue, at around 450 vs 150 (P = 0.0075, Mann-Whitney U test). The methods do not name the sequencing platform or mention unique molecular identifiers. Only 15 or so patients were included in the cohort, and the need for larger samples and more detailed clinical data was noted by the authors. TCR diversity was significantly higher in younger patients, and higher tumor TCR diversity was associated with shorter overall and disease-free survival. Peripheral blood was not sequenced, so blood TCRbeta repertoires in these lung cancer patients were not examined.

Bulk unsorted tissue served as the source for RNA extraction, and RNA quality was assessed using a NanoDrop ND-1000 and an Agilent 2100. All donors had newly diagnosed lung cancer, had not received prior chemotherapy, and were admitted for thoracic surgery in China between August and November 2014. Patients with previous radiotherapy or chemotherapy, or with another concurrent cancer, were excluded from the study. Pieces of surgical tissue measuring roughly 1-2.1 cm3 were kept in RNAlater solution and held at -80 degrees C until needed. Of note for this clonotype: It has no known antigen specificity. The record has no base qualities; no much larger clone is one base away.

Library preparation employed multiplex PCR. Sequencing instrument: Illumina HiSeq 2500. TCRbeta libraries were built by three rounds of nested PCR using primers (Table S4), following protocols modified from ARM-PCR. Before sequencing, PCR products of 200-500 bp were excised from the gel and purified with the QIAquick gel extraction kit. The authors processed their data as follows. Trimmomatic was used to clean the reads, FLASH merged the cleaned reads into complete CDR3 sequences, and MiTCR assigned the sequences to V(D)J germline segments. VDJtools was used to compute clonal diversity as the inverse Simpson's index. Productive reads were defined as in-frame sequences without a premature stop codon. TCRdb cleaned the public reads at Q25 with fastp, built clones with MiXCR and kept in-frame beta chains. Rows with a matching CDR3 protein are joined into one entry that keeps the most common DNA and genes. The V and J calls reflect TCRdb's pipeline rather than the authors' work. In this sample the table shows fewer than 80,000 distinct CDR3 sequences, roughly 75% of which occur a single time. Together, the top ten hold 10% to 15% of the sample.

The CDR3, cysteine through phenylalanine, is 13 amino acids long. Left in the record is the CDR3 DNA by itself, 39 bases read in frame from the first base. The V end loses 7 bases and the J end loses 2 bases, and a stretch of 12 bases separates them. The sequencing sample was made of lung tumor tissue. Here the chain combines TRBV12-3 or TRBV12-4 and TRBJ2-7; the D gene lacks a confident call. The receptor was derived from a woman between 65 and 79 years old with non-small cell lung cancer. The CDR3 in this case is CASTQLGPYEQYF. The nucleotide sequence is TGTGCCAGCACACAACTGGGCCCCTACGAGCAGTACTTC.